These 26 T cell receptor beta chains were sequenced from one sample in a study of breast tumors, draining lymph nodes, adjacent tissues. TCRdb re-called the multiplex PCR reads through MiXCR, storing one row per CDR3 protein. Among about 230,000 distinct CDR3 sequences listed, roughly 32% were seen once. The lymph nodes were axillary draining lymph nodes from breast cancer patients. Sequenced: axillary lymph node tissue. The receptor source for this set is a female donor with breast cancer. Some clones in this sample may be carry-over from other donors' samples.

In this sample, this clonotype turned up many times. This may stem from a read error, because a much larger clone lies one nucleotide away. The chain joins TRBV20-1 to TRBJ2-5; D may match TRBD1 or TRBD2 (6 bases each). V was pared by 6 bases and J by 4 bases, with 24 bases between. The CDR3 contains 16 residues. CDR1 and CDR2 from the germline V gene are DFQATT and SNEGSKA (reference sequence). The CDR3 DNA reads as TGCAGTGCCAGGGACCGGGAGAGGGGGGCAGGAGAGACCCAGTACTTC. Protein sequence: CSARDRERGAGETQYF.

This chain joins TRBV28 and TRBJ1-2; TRBD1 matches 7 bases. This CDR3 is 16 amino acids long. Trimming took 5 bases from V and 3 from J; bases not matched to a gene: 12. CDR1 MDHEN and CDR2 SYDVKM come from the germline V gene. The CDR3 here is CASSTGTDFPYYGYTF. In DNA, the CDR3 is TGTGCCAGCAGTACCGGGACAGATTTCCCCTACTATGGCTACACCTTC.

This clonotype was picked up many times. The J gene is TRBJ2-7, the V gene TRBV29-1; 11 nucleotides align to TRBD2. The CDR3 spans 16 residues. The germline CDR1 and CDR2 sequences are SQVTM and ANQGSEA. Trimming removed 7 bases from V and 0 bases from J; junction bases left unmatched: 11. CDR3 nucleotide sequence: TGCAGCGCCTCGCCGGCTAGCGGGGGGACCTCCTACGAGCAGTACTTC. Amino acid sequence: CSASPASGGTSYEQYF.

This clonotype showed up just a few times. The chain combines TRBV19 with TRBJ2-3; TRBD2 might be the D (6 bases). Trimming cost V 1 base and J 0 bases, with 20 bases left between them. The CDR3 extends over 19 amino acids. The germline gives CDR1 LNHDA, CDR2 SQIVND (reference sequence). The chain's CDR3 is CASSIAGRRVLTSTDTQYF. CDR3 nucleotide sequence: TGTGCCAGTAGTATAGCGGGCAGGAGGGTACTTACTAGCACAGATACGCAGTATTTT. Full variable domain (outside the CDR3, taken from reference TRBV19 and TRBJ2-3): DGGITQSPKYLFRKEGQNVTLSCEQNLNHDAMYWYRQDPGQGLRLIYYSQIVNDFQKGDIAEGYSVSREKKESFPLTVTSAQKNPTAFYLCASSIAGRRVLTSTDTQYFGPGTRLTVL.

This clonotype was picked up many times. The chain is built from TRBV6-1 and TRBJ1-2, with D possibly TRBD1 on 5 matching bases. The V gene's germline CDR1 is MNHNS and CDR2 SASEGT. V was cut by 3 bases and J by 6 bases, with 11 bases left in between. This CDR3 region has 13 residues. The DNA for the CDR3 is TGTGCCAGCAGTGACCCCCGGACACATGGCTACACCTTC. It yields the protein CASSDPRTHGYTF.

This clonotype was detected only a few times. A much larger clonotype is one base distant, so this may be a read error. This chain links TRBV20-1 with TRBJ2-1; the D gene could be TRBD1 or TRBD2 (5 bases each). The CDR3 sequence is 14 residues long. CDR1 is DFQATT, CDR2 SNEGSKA, per germline (reference sequence). CDR3 in amino acids: CSASRGITYTEQFF. Written as DNA, the CDR3 is TGCAGTGCTTCTCGGGGCATCACCTACACTGAGCAGTTCTTC.

This chain joins TRBV11-2 and TRBJ1-6; possible D gene TRBD1, 5 bases. The germline CDR1 and CDR2 sequences are SGHAT and FQNNGV. The CDR3 covers 15 residues. V was trimmed by 5 bases and J by 7 bases, leaving 15 bases between them. DNA of the CDR3: TGTGCCAGCAGCCAGACTGGGGCCCCAAATTCACCCCTCCACTTT. Its translation: CASSQTGAPNSPLHF.

This clonotype came up many times. The chain has TRBV7-9 and TRBJ2-5, with D unclear. Germline V gene data show CDR1 as SEHNR and CDR2 as FQNEAQ (reference sequence). V was shortened by 10 bases and J by 3 bases, with 6 bases between the two germline ends. CDR3 length equals 10 residues. CDR3 loop: CATVEETQYF. Written as DNA, the CDR3 is TGTGCCACCGTGGAAGAGACCCAGTACTTC.

This chain connects TRBV4-3 to TRBJ2-7; D possibly corresponds to TRBD2 (6 bases). Per germline, CDR1 LGHNA and CDR2 YSLEER. V lost 1 base and J lost 6, with 13 bases in between. The CDR3 loop spans 14 amino acids. The CDR3 nucleotides read TGCGCCAGCAGCCAAGCAGGGACTGCCCGCGAGCAGTACTTC. Encoded protein: CASSQAGTAREQYF.

Of note for this clonotype: One end of the junction fails to match germline, which may point to a read error. The rearrangement links TRBV12-3 or TRBV12-4 to TRBJ1-5; D is unresolved. The CDR3 covers 15 residues. The DNA of the CDR3 is TGTGCCAGCAGTCCCAATCTCGATAGCAATCAGCCCCAGCATTTC. Its translation: CASSPNLDSNQPQHF.

The table lists this clonotype with a count of one. The J gene is TRBJ1-2, the V gene TRBV20-1; tentative D call: TRBD1 (5 bases). The CDR3 length is 14 residues. The germline V and J ends were trimmed by 3 bases and 9 bases, with 20 bases remaining between them. The germline gives CDR1 DFQATT, CDR2 SNEGSKA (reference sequence). This chain's CDR3 is CSARTGTSGRSYTF. CDR3 coding DNA: TGCAGTGCTAGGACCGGGACTAGCGGGAGGAGCTACACCTTC.

The chain employs TRBV4-1 and TRBJ1-1; D not certain. The CDR3 extends over 15 amino acids. Germline V CDR1 and CDR2: MGHRA, YSYEKL. Trimming removed 0 bases at V and 4 bases at J, with 12 bases between. CDR3 DNA: TGCGCCAGCAGCCAAGATAGCGTAGGACTCACTGAAGCTTTCTTT. Translating gives CASSQDSVGLTEAFF.

This clonotype was found many times. The chain couples TRBV20-1 to TRBJ1-5; D is uncertain. Trimming stripped 7 bases from V and 5 bases from J, with 15 bases between. CDR3 length: 13 amino acids. Per the germline V gene, CDR1 is DFQATT and CDR2 is SNEGSKA (reference sequence). The CDR3 protein is CSVKTSGHQPQHF. CDR3 DNA sequence: TGCAGTGTTAAGACAAGTGGGCATCAGCCCCAGCATTTT.

This clonotype was observed many times. This rearrangement joins TRBV5-1 to TRBJ1-2, with 8 bases aligning to TRBD1. Losses at the gene ends were 4 bases for V and 4 bases for J; bases not matched to a gene: 12. This CDR3 has 16 residues. Germline CDR1 is SGHRS and CDR2 is YFSETQ. Here the CDR3 reads CASSLRQGSTLYGYTF. The CDR3 nucleotides read TGCGCCAGCAGCCTAAGACAGGGGTCTACACTCTATGGCTACACCTTC. Together with reference TRBV5-1 and TRBJ1-2, the CDR3 gives the full variable domain: KAGVTQTPRYLIKTRGQQVTLSCSPISGHRSVSWYQQTPGQGLQFLFEYFSETQRNKGNFPGRFSGRQFSNSRSEMNVSTLELGDSALYLCASSLRQGSTLYGYTFGSGTRLTVV.

This clonotype was observed a handful of times. J is TRBJ2-1 and V is TRBV4-1, with D perhaps TRBD2 (6 bases). V was pared by 4 bases and J by 5 bases, with 15 bases between. The CDR3 extends over 15 amino acids. Germline CDR1 and CDR2: MGHRA and YSYEKL. DNA of the CDR3: TGCGCCAGCAGCCCGGGACTCGACACCCACAATGAGCAGTTCTTC. The encoded protein is CASSPGLDTHNEQFF.

Ten or more counts support this clonotype. The V and J genes are TRBV15 and TRBJ2-4, with D tentatively TRBD1 (6 bases). CDR1 and CDR2 from the germline V gene are LNHNV and YYDKDF (reference sequence). Deletions cut 3 bases from V and 1 base from J, with 16 bases between. This CDR3 region has 17 residues. The CDR3 reads CATSSAKGVRAKNIQYF. DNA of the CDR3: TGTGCCACCAGCAGCGCTAAGGGGGTACGGGCCAAAAACATTCAGTACTTC.

This clonotype has a count of ten or more. This chain uses TRBV7-9 with TRBJ2-3; TRBD2 might be the D (5 bases). CDR1 and CDR2 (germline): SEHNR, FQNEAQ (reference sequence). The CDR3 consists of 14 residues. Trimming removed 7 bases at V and 6 bases at J, with 17 bases between. The CDR3 DNA reads as TGTGCCAGCACCCCGAGGGAAGTCCGTGATACGCAGTATTTT. Translated, it gives CASTPREVRDTQYF.

This clonotype was seen many times. DNA of the CDR3: TGTGCCAGCAGTTTCGTCGCGGCTGCTAACTATGGCTACACCTTC. It specifies CASSFVAAANYGYTF. This chain uses TRBV12-3 or TRBV12-4 with TRBJ1-2; the D is unclear. The CDR3 is 15 residues long. The V and J ends lost 3 bases and 0 bases respectively, with 11 bases between them.

Regarding this clonotype: Germline is not matched at one junction end, which may reflect a read error. The genes are TRBV2 and TRBJ1-6, with 8 bases matching TRBD1. CDR1 and CDR2 (germline): SNHLY, FYNNEI. The CDR3 extends over 17 amino acids. This CDR3 reads CASSVTGGGSYSSPLHF. The CDR3 bases are TGTGCCAGCAGTGTCACAGGGGGAGGCTCCTATAGTTCACCCCTCCACTTT.

The J gene is TRBJ1-2, the V gene TRBV20-1; a possible D gene is TRBD1 (5 bases). The V gene lost 1 base and the J gene lost 6 bases, with 9 bases spanning the gap. In germline, CDR1 is DFQATT, CDR2 SNEGSKA (reference sequence). CDR3 length: 12 residues. This chain's CDR3 is CSARVRGDGYTF. As DNA, the CDR3 is TGCAGTGCTAGAGTAAGGGGTGATGGCTACACCTTC.

Notes on this clonotype: Because the CDR3 is missing its conserved closing phenylalanine or tryptophan, this is likely a read error. The DNA is left out, because the CDR3 cannot be placed on it with certainty; the CDR3 is given as TCRdb lists it. This chain links TRBV5-1 with TRBJ2-5; TRBD2 reflects the table's D call only, with no check against the DNA. Germline V gene lookup returns CDR1 SGHRS and CDR2 YFSETQ. The CDR3 region is 9 residues in length, termini included. The CDR3 here is CASSGGLAG.

Remarks on this clonotype: A much more abundant neighbour one base away suggests this may be a read error. Because it lacks the conserved phenylalanine or tryptophan at the end, this CDR3 is likely a read error. The chain links TRBV5-1 to TRBJ2-1; 8 nucleotides align to TRBD2. This CDR3 comprises 18 residues. V lost 4 bases and J lost 6; bases outside the gene matches: 18. Looked up from germline, CDR1 is SGHRS and CDR2 is YFSETQ. CDR3 coding DNA: TGCGCCAGCAGCAAAACCGTAGGGCGGGAGGCCCCCAGCAATGAGCAGTTCCTC. This translates into CASSKTVGREAPSNEQFL.

This clonotype was counted many times. The V gene is TRBV9, the J gene TRBJ2-3; D is ambiguous. Germline CDR1 is SGDLS and CDR2 is YYNGEE. The V gene lost 0 bases and the J gene lost 4 bases, with 15 bases spanning the gap. This CDR3 region has 16 residues. The CDR3 loop is CASSVDSSAGADTQYF. CDR3 sequence (DNA): TGTGCCAGCAGCGTAGATAGTTCGGCCGGTGCAGATACGCAGTATTTT.

This clonotype was seen repeatedly, ten times or more. This rearrangement joins TRBV30 to TRBJ1-5; D is uncertain. V gave up 2 bases and J gave up 0 bases, with 8 bases separating them. The CDR3 is 14 amino acids. Germline assignment: CDR1 GTSNPN and CDR2 SVGIG (reference sequence). For the CDR3, the DNA is TGTGCCTGGAGTCGTACTTCTAGCAATCAGCCCCAGCATTTT. This sequence encodes CAWSRTSSNQPQHF.

A note on this clonotype: In this CDR3 the conserved last residue, phenylalanine or tryptophan, is missing, so a read error is likely. The V gene is TRBV12-3 or TRBV12-4, the J gene TRBJ2-3; D call uncertain. The CDR3 totals 12 residues. Trimming left V 3 bases short and J 7 bases short, with 8 bases between. The DNA for the CDR3 is TGTGCCAGCAGTTTCTTAGGAAATACGCAGTATCTT. Translating gives CASSFLGNTQYL.

The rearrangement links TRBV9 to TRBJ2-3; 13 positions agree with TRBD2. V shed 4 bases and J 11 bases; nucleotides not matched to a gene: 10. There are 15 residues in the CDR3. In germline, CDR1 is SGDLS, CDR2 YYNGEE. In DNA form, the CDR3 reads TGTGCCAGCAGCCCTCGGACTAGCGGGGGACGGGAGCAGTATTTT. Amino acid sequence: CASSPRTSGGREQYF.